The sample holds a few counts of the clone carrying this T cell receptor beta chain. No antigen is known for it. This sample was taken from a study of T cells in Graves' hyperthyroidism and ophthalmopathy. Study findings and constraints: Stable hyperthyroidism was told apart from ophthalmopathy by a model built on 13 V-J features. Most expanded thyroid clonotypes above 0.001 recurred in blood.

Trimming at V came to 6 bases and at J to 5 bases, leaving 8 bases not matched to a gene. Looked up from germline, CDR1 is WSHSY and CDR2 is SAAADI. The CDR3 has 14 residues. Using RNA transcripts as the source, TCR beta CDR3 regions were amplified. TCR CDR3 underwent first-round RT-PCR with the HTBI primer set. TCRdb reanalysed the multiplex PCR reads using MiXCR and keeps one entry per CDR3 protein. The repertoire holds about 400,000 distinct CDR3 sequences, with over 12% as singletons. This clonotype was obtained from a man in his fifties or sixties with Graves' ophthalmopathy. The sample consisted of blood. V usage is TRBV10-2 and J usage is TRBJ2-7; 9 positions match TRBD2. The CDR3 region has the DNA TGCGCCAGCAGGGTTAGCGGGAGCATCAACGAGCAGTACTTC. Translating gives CASRVSGSINEQYF.